This T cell receptor (beta chain) is from a study of CD8 T cells in Susac syndrome. The multiple sclerosis controls were treatment-naive patients, and their relapsing-remitting disease was stable or active. CD8+ and CD4+ T cells were negatively isolated; TEMRA cells were FACS-enriched. CDR3 size: 12 residues. Looked up from germline, CDR1 is PRHDT and CDR2 is FYEKMQ (reference sequence). Random hexamers were used to reverse transcribe roughly 0.45 to 1 ug of RNA. immunoSEQ multiplex PCR amplified TCR beta CDR3 across 54 Vbeta, 13 Jbeta. TCRdb ran MiXCR on the immunoSEQ multiplex PCR reads and lists one entry per CDR3 protein. The sample holds 150,000 to 190,000 distinct CDR3 sequences; just under 95% are singletons and the top ten take 0.21%.

The TCR sequence derives from a human donor with multiple sclerosis. Sequencing was done on a sample of CD8+ T cells from PBMCs. The chain links TRBV13 to TRBJ2-1; 7 bases are shared with TRBD2. CDR3 loop: CASGAGNNEQFF. CDR3 in DNA: TGTGCAAGCGGAGCGGGAAACAATGAGCAGTTCTTC.